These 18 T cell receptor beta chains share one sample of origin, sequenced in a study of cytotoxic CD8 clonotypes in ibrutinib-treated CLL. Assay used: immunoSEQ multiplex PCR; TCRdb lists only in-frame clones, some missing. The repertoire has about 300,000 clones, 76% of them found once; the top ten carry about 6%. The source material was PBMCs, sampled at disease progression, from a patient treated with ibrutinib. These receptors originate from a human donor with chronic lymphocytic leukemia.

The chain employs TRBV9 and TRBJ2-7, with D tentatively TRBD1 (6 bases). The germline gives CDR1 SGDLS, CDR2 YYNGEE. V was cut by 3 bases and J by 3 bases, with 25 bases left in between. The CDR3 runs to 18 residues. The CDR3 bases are TGTGCCAGCAGCGGAAAACAGGGACCAGCTGGGGCCGTCTACGAGCAGTACTTC. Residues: CASSGKQGPAGAVYEQYF.

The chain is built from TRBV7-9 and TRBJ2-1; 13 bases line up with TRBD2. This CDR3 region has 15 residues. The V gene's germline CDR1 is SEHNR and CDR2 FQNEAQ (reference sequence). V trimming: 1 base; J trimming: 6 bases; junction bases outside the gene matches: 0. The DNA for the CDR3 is TGTGCCAGCAGCTTAGGACTAGCGGGGGGCAATGAGCAGTTCTTC. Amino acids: CASSLGLAGGNEQFF.

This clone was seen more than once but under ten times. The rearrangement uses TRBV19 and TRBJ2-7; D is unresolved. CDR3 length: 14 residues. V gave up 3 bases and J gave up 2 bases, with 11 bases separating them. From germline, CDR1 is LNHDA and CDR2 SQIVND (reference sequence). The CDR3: CASSIRHSTYEQYF. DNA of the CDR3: TGTGCCAGTAGTATTCGGCACAGCACCTACGAGCAGTACTTC.

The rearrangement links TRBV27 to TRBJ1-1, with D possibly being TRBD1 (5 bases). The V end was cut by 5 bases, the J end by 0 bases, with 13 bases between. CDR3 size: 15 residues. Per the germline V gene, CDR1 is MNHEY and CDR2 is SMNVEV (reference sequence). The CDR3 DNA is TGTGCCAGCAGTCCCTCGGGGCCGATGAACACTGAAGCTTTCTTT. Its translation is CASSPSGPMNTEAFF.

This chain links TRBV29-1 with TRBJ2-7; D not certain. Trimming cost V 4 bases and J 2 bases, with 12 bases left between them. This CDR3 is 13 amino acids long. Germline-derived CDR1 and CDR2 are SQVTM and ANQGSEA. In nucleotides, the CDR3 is TGCAGCGTTGTTCCGGGTCCCGCCTACGAGCAGTACTTC. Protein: CSVVPGPAYEQYF.

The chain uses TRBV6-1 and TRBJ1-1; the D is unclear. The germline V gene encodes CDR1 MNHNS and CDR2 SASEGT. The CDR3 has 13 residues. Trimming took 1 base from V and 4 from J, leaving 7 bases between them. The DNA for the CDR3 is TGTGCCAGCAGTGAAGTACGCAGCACTGAAGCTTTCTTT. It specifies CASSEVRSTEAFF.

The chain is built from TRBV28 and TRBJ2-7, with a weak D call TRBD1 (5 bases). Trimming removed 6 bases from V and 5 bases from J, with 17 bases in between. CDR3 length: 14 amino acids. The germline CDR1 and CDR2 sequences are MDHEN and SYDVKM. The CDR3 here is CASSPWGLRDEQYF. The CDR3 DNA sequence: TGTGCCAGCAGCCCGTGGGGCTTGAGAGACGAGCAGTACTTC.

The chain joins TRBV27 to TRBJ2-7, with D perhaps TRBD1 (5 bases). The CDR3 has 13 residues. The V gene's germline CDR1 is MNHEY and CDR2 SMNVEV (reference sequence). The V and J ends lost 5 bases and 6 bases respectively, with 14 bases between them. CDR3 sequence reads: CASSPTRGAEQYF. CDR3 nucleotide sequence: TGTGCCAGCAGTCCAACTCGTGGGGCCGAGCAGTACTTC.

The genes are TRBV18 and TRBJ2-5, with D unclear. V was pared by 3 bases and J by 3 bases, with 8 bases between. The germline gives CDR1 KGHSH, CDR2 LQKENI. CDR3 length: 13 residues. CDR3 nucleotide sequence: TGTGCCAGCTCACCCTTCAAAGAAGAGACCCAGTACTTC. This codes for CASSPFKEETQYF.

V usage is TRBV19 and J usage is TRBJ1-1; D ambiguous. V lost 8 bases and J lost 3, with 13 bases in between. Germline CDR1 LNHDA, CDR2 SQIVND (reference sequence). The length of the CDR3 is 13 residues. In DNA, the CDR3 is TGTGCCAGTTTCAGACGGCGGGACACTGAAGCTTTCTTT. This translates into CASFRRRDTEAFF.

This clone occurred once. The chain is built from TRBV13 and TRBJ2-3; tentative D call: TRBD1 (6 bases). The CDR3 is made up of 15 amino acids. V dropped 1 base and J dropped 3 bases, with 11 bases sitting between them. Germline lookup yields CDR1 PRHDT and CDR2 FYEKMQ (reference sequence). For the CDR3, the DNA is TGTGCCAGCAGCTTAGCAGGGGATGGGACAGATACGCAGTATTTT. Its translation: CASSLAGDGTDTQYF.

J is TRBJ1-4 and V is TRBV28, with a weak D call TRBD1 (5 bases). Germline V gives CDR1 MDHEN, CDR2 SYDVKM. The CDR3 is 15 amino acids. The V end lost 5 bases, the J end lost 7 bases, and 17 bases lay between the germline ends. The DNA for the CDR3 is TGTGCCAGCAGTGCCCCGGGACCAAGGGCTGAAAAACTGTTTTTT. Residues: CASSAPGPRAEKLFF.

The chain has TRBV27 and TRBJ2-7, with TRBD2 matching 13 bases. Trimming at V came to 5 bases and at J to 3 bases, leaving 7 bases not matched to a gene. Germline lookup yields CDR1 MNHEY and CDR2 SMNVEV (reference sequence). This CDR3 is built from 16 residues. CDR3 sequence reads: CASSITSGRASYEQYF. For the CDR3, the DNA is TGTGCCAGCAGTATTACTAGCGGGAGGGCCAGCTACGAGCAGTACTTC.

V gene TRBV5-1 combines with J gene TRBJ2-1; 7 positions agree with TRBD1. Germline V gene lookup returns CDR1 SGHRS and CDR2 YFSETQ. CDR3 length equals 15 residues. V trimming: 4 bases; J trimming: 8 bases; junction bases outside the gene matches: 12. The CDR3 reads CASSPRDSNTDEQFF. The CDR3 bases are TGCGCCAGCAGCCCCCGGGACAGTAATACGGATGAGCAGTTCTTC.

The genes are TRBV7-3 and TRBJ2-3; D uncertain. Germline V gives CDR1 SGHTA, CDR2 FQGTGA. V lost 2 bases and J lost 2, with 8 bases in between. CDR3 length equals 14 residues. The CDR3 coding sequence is TGTGCCAGCAGCTTAGGATCGGCCACAGATACGCAGTATTTT. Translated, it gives CASSLGSATDTQYF.

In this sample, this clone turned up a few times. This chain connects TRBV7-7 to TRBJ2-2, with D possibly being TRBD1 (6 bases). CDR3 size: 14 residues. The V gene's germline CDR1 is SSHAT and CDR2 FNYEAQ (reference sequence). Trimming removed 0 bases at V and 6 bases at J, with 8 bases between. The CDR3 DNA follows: TGTGCCAGCAGCTTAGCGTCAGGGGCCGGGGAGCTGTTTTTT. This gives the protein CASSLASGAGELFF.

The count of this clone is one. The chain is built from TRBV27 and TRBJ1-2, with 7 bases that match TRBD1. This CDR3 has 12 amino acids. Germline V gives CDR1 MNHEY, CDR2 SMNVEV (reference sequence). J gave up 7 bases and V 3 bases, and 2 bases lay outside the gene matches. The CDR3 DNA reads TGTGCCAGCAGTTTCGACAGGGTTGGCTACACCTTC. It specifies CASSFDRVGYTF.

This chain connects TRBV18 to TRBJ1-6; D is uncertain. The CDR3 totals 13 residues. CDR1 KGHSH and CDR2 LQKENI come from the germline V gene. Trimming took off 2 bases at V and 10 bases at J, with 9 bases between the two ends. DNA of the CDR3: TGTGCCAGCTCACCAGGTATAAGGTCACCCCTCCACTTT. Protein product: CASSPGIRSPLHF. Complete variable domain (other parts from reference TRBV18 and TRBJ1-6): NAGVMQNPRHLVRRRGQEARLRCSPMKGHSHVYWYRQLPEEGLKFMVYLQKENIIDESGMPKERFSAEFPKEGPSILRIQQVVRGDSAAYFCASSPGIRSPLHFGNGTRLTVT.